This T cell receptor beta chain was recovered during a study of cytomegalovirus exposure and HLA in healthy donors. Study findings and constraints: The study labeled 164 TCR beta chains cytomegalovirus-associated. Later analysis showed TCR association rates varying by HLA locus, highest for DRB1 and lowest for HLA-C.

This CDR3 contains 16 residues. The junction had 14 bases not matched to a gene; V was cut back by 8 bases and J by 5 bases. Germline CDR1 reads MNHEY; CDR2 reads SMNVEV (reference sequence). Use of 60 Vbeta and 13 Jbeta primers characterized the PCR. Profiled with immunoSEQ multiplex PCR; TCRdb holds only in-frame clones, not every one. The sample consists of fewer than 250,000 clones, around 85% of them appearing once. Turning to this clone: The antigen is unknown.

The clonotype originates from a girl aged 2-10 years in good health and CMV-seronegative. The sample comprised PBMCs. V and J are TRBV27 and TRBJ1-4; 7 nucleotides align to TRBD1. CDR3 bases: TGTGCCAGCGAAAATACCCGCCGGGACAGAAATGAAAAACTGTTTTTT. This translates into CASENTRRDRNEKLFF.